The 31 T cell receptor beta chains listed next were all sequenced from one sample in a study of blood T cell repertoires in COVID-19 (dated by TCRdb to the early 2020s). Receptor libraries were prepared by the immunoSEQ multiplex PCR assay. Held by TCRdb, this immuneACCESS table contains in-frame sequences only and omits some clones. Under half of the omission traces to an unresolved V gene where checked; the cause of the rest is unknown. This sample has 65,000 to 80,000 clones in its table, and roughly 90% of those were observed once. Jointly, the top ten make up about 8.9% of the sample. The material sequenced was peripheral blood. All receptors derive from a human donor in a cohort sampled during active COVID-19.

The chain carries TRBV18 and TRBJ2-7; 7 bases match TRBD1. Germline V gene data show CDR1 as KGHSH and CDR2 as LQKENI. J lost 5 bases, V lost 5 bases, and 12 bases had no gene match. The CDR3 sequence is 15 residues long. CDR3 sequence: CASSFRDSRNHEQYF. CDR3 coding DNA: TGTGCCAGCTCATTCCGGGACAGCCGAAATCACGAGCAGTACTTC.

The CDR3 is CASSLGASGRGNEQFF. The CDR3 nucleotides read TGCGCCAGCAGCTTGGGAGCTAGCGGGAGAGGCAATGAGCAGTTCTTC. The V gene is TRBV5-1, the J gene TRBJ2-1; the match to TRBD2 covers 10 bases. Germline V gives CDR1 SGHRS, CDR2 YFSETQ. This CDR3 region has 16 residues. After removal of 0 bases from V and 6 bases from J, the junction contained 6 bases not matched to a gene.

The rearrangement joins TRBV6-6 to TRBJ2-7, with 7 bases that match TRBD2. CDR1 MNHNY and CDR2 SVGAGI come from the germline V gene (reference sequence). With V trimmed by 5 bases and J by 6 bases, 4 bases remained unmatched. The CDR3 is made up of 12 amino acids. CDR3 DNA sequence: TGTGCCAGCAGTGGGAGGGGACCCGAGCAGTACTTC. Translation gives CASSGRGPEQYF.

The rearrangement uses TRBV5-4 and TRBJ2-3; perhaps TRBD2 as D (7 bases). This CDR3 comprises 17 residues. V was clipped by 4 bases and J by 2 bases, with 20 bases between them. Germline V gene data show CDR1 as SGHNT and CDR2 as YYREEE (reference sequence). CDR3 residues: CASSRPGGGGNTDTQYF. In DNA form, the CDR3 reads TGTGCCAGCAGCCGCCCGGGGGGCGGGGGTAACACAGATACGCAGTATTTT. Looking up the rest from reference TRBV5-4 and TRBJ2-3 gives the full variable domain: ETGVTQSPTHLIKTRGQQVTLRCSSQSGHNTVSWYQQALGQGPQFIFQYYREEENGRGNFPPRFSGLQFPNYSSELNVNALELDDSALYLCASSRPGGGGNTDTQYFGPGTRLTVL.

V usage is TRBV5-1 and J usage is TRBJ2-7; TRBD1 matches at 10 bases. The CDR3 is 14 amino acids. Germline V gene data show CDR1 as SGHRS and CDR2 as YFSETQ. V dropped 4 bases and J dropped 5; count of bases not matched to a gene: 6. The CDR3 bases are TGCGCCAGCAGCCCGGGACAGGGGACACACGAGCAGTACTTC. The encoded protein is CASSPGQGTHEQYF.

The genes are TRBV27 and TRBJ2-3; 7 nucleotides agree with TRBD2. Per germline, CDR1 MNHEY and CDR2 SMNVEV (reference sequence). V was clipped by 3 bases and J by 0 bases; unmatched bases: 6. This CDR3 region has 16 residues. The CDR3 is CASSFRRESSTDTQYF. The CDR3 DNA reads TGTGCCAGCAGTTTCAGGCGGGAGTCGAGCACAGATACGCAGTATTTT.

Only one count was recorded for this clone. The rearrangement uses TRBV10-2 and TRBJ2-7; D gene ambiguous. Trimming removed 8 bases from V and 11 bases from J, with 19 bases in between. From germline, CDR1 is WSHSY and CDR2 SAAADI. CDR3 length equals 12 residues. The CDR3 DNA is TGCGCCAGCCTCACCCCTAGGAAGGCTAAGTACTTC. It codes for CASLTPRKAKYF.

The chain joins TRBV28 to TRBJ2-3; no clear D. The V end was cut by 6 bases, the J end by 6 bases, with 10 bases between. CDR1 is MDHEN, CDR2 SYDVKM, per germline. The CDR3 loop spans 12 amino acids. The CDR3 region is CASSATSDTQYF. CDR3 sequence (DNA): TGTGCCAGCAGCGCTACTTCCGATACGCAGTATTTT.

The chain couples TRBV7-9 to TRBJ2-7; 13 bases agree with TRBD2. The CDR3 totals 15 residues. CDR1 and CDR2 from the germline V gene are SEHNR and FQNEAQ (reference sequence). Trimming at V came to 4 bases and at J to 4 bases, leaving 4 bases not matched to a gene. The CDR3: CASSSRTSGRYEQYF. As DNA, the CDR3 is TGTGCCAGCAGCTCCCGGACTAGCGGGAGATACGAGCAGTACTTC.

V gene TRBV4-3 combines with J gene TRBJ2-5; maybe TRBD2 (7 bases). This CDR3 is 15 amino acids long. Germline V gene data show CDR1 as LGHNA and CDR2 as YSLEER. Trimming shortened V by 0 bases and J by 4 bases, and 12 bases separated the two germline ends. The CDR3 here is CASSQEGGRGETQYF. For the CDR3, the DNA is TGCGCCAGCAGCCAAGAAGGGGGGAGGGGAGAGACCCAGTACTTC.

The rearrangement uses TRBV7-3 and TRBJ2-3; TRBD2 matches at 12 bases. The trim removed 4 bases at V and 6 bases at J, leaving 11 bases unmatched. The CDR3 length is 17 residues. Germline-derived CDR1 and CDR2 are SGHTA and FQGTGA. The CDR3 region is CASSSSPLAGGGDTQYF. CDR3 DNA sequence: TGTGCCAGCAGCTCATCCCCCCTAGCGGGAGGGGGGGATACGCAGTATTTT.

The gene calls are TRBV2 and TRBJ1-5; 9 nucleotides agree with TRBD1. The CDR3 is 15 residues long. V lost 5 bases and J lost 2; bases outside the gene matches: 4. The V gene's germline CDR1 is SNHLY and CDR2 FYNNEI. The CDR3 reads CASSYDRGGNQPQHF. For the CDR3, the DNA is TGTGCCAGCAGTTACGACAGGGGGGGCAATCAGCCCCAGCATTTT.

J is TRBJ1-5 and V is TRBV7-2, with a tentative D call TRBD1 (6 bases). Germline CDR1 is SGHTA and CDR2 is FQGNSA. The CDR3 spans 17 residues. V lost 1 base and J lost 2, with 15 bases in between. CDR3 amino acids: CASSLVGGATGNQPQHF. The CDR3 region has the DNA TGTGCCAGCAGCTTAGTTGGGGGCGCGACTGGCAATCAGCCCCAGCATTTT.

The rearrangement joins TRBV5-6 to TRBJ1-3; a weak D match, TRBD1 (5 bases). Trimming pared 5 bases from V and 3 bases from J, leaving 9 bases between. The CDR3 is 13 residues long. Germline V gene lookup returns CDR1 SGHDT and CDR2 YYEEEE. The CDR3 sequence: CASSKGLGNTIYF. The CDR3 DNA reads as TGTGCCAGCAGTAAGGGGCTTGGAAACACCATATATTTT.

The rearrangement uses TRBV7-3 and TRBJ2-1; possibly TRBD1 for D (5 bases). The CDR3 spans 15 residues. CDR1 is SGHTA, CDR2 FQGTGA, per germline. With 1 base removed from V and 1 base from J, the gap between germline ends came to 8 bases. The CDR3 sequence is CASSLMAGSYNEQFF. Here the CDR3 DNA reads TGTGCCAGCAGCTTAATGGCAGGGTCCTACAATGAGCAGTTCTTC. Looking up the rest from reference TRBV7-3 and TRBJ2-1 gives the full variable domain: GAGVSQTPSNKVTEKGKYVELRCDPISGHTALYWYRQSLGQGPEFLIYFQGTGAADDSGLPNDRFFAVRPEGSVSTLKIQRTERGDSAVYLCASSLMAGSYNEQFFGPGTRLTVL.

This chain uses TRBV6-5 with TRBJ2-5; possible D gene TRBD2, 5 bases. The CDR3 is made up of 13 amino acids. The V gene lost 6 bases and the J gene lost 2 bases, with 10 bases spanning the gap. CDR1 is MNHEY, CDR2 SVGAGI, per germline. The CDR3 DNA sequence: TGTGCCAGCAGAGGGTCGGGGCAAGAGACCCAGTACTTC. Protein product: CASRGSGQETQYF.

V usage is TRBV24-1 and J usage is TRBJ2-3, with 8 bases lining up with TRBD1. The CDR3 is 17 amino acids. Looked up from germline, CDR1 is KGHDR and CDR2 is SFDVKD. After removal of 3 bases from V and 2 bases from J, the junction contained 9 bases not matched to a gene. The CDR3 bases are TGTGCCACCAGTGATCCTGGACAGGGCGGGTACACAGATACGCAGTATTTT. It is translated as CATSDPGQGGYTDTQYF.

The rearrangement links TRBV13 to TRBJ1-6, with D tentatively TRBD1 (5 bases). The CDR3 consists of 16 residues. The V gene's germline CDR1 is PRHDT and CDR2 FYEKMQ (reference sequence). Trimming stripped 0 bases from V and 7 bases from J, with 13 bases between. The CDR3 DNA is TGTGCCAGCAGCTTAGGCCGGGGGGGAGGCAATTCACCCCTCCACTTT. It yields the protein CASSLGRGGGNSPLHF.

In DNA, the CDR3 is TGTGCCAGCAGCTCGGGCGAGGCTAGCGGAGAGCAGTACTTC. This encodes CASSSGEASGEQYF. V usage is TRBV11-2 and J usage is TRBJ2-7; 7 bases agree with TRBD2. Germline-derived CDR1 and CDR2 are SGHAT and FQNNGV. V lost 4 bases to trimming and J lost 7 bases; unmatched junction nucleotides: 10. The CDR3 is 14 amino acids.

V is TRBV15 and J is TRBJ1-5; TRBD1 might be the D (5 bases). Per germline, CDR1 LNHNV and CDR2 YYDKDF (reference sequence). The CDR3 has 18 amino acids. V lost 1 base and J lost 0, with 16 bases in between. CDR3 coding DNA: TGTGCCACCAGCAGAGGATGGCCCGGACAATATAGCAATCAGCCCCAGCATTTT. Its translation is CATSRGWPGQYSNQPQHF.

A single count supports this clone. The chain combines TRBV9 with TRBJ2-5, with 8 bases matching TRBD2. CDR1 is SGDLS, CDR2 YYNGEE, per germline. V lost 3 bases, J lost 4 bases, and 8 bases stayed unmatched. The CDR3 is 15 residues long. The chain's CDR3 is CASSGAGRGGETQYF. CDR3 DNA: TGTGCCAGCAGCGGGGCCGGTCGGGGGGGAGAGACCCAGTACTTC.

This clone is a singleton in its sample. V usage is TRBV5-1 and J usage is TRBJ2-2; D is undetermined. With 0 bases removed from V and 2 bases from J, the gap between germline ends came to 5 bases. The CDR3 runs to 14 residues. CDR1 and CDR2 (germline): SGHRS, YFSETQ. The chain's CDR3 is CASSLEPNTGELFF. The CDR3 DNA reads as TGCGCCAGCAGCTTGGAGCCCAACACCGGGGAGCTGTTTTTT.

The J gene is TRBJ2-3, the V gene TRBV5-6; weak D call: TRBD2 (5 bases). CDR1 is SGHDT and CDR2 is YYEEEE in the germline V gene. The CDR3 length is 15 residues. Trimming left V 5 bases short and J 0 bases short, with 13 bases between. In DNA, the CDR3 is TGTGCCAGCAGTTCCAGACGGGGAAGCACAGATACGCAGTATTTT. It yields the protein CASSSRRGSTDTQYF.

Only one count was recorded for this clone. The chain links TRBV4-2 to TRBJ2-2; TRBD2 might be the D (6 bases). Trimming stripped 0 bases from V and 0 bases from J, with 8 bases between. The CDR3 totals 16 residues. CDR1 is LGHNA, CDR2 YNFKEQ, per germline. The CDR3 DNA is TGTGCCAGCAGCCAAGAGACGGGAGCGAACACCGGGGAGCTGTTTTTT. It translates to CASSQETGANTGELFF.

The chain couples TRBV29-1 to TRBJ1-4, with D perhaps TRBD1 (6 bases). The ends were cut back, 5 bases at V and 5 bases at J, with 12 bases in the middle. Germline V gene lookup returns CDR1 SQVTM and CDR2 ANQGSEA. This CDR3 region has 13 residues. CDR3 DNA sequence: TGCAGCGTTAGCGAAGGGGGAAATGAAAAACTGTTTTTT. As protein: CSVSEGGNEKLFF.

This chain joins TRBV7-8 and TRBJ1-2, with 7 nucleotides matching TRBD1. The CDR3 extends over 13 amino acids. The V gene end was trimmed by 7 bases and the J gene end by 5 bases; junction bases not matched to a gene: 7. Per germline, CDR1 SGHVS and CDR2 FQNEAQ. The CDR3, as DNA: TGTGCCAGCACCCCGGACAGGCAATATGGCTACACCTTC. Protein sequence: CASTPDRQYGYTF. Drawing the rest from reference TRBV7-8 and TRBJ1-2, the complete variable domain is GAGVSQSPRYKVAKRGQDVALRCDPISGHVSLFWYQQALGQGPEFLTYFQNEAQLDKSGLPSDRFFAERPEGSVSTLKIQRTQQEDSAVYLCASTPDRQYGYTFGSGTRLTVV.

V gene TRBV4-3 combines with J gene TRBJ2-5; D is uncertain. Germline CDR1 reads LGHNA; CDR2 reads YSLEER. The CDR3 is 13 residues long. Trimming stripped 4 bases from V and 2 bases from J, with 8 bases between. CDR3 protein: CASSPRFQETQYF. The CDR3, as DNA: TGCGCCAGCAGCCCCCGGTTTCAAGAGACCCAGTACTTC.

This rearrangement joins TRBV14 to TRBJ1-5; tentative D call: TRBD1 (5 bases). This CDR3 has 17 amino acids. V shed 0 bases and J shed 7 bases, with 19 bases lying between them. Germline V gene sequence: CDR1 SGHDN, CDR2 FVKESK. CDR3 loop: CASSQDPLRGTGQPQHF. CDR3 DNA: TGTGCCAGCAGCCAAGATCCCCTCCGGGGGACCGGCCAGCCCCAGCATTTT.

V gene TRBV4-1 combines with J gene TRBJ2-1; 9 nucleotides align to TRBD2. The germline CDR1 and CDR2 sequences are MGHRA and YSYEKL. The CDR3 is made up of 15 amino acids. The V and J ends lost 4 bases and 2 bases, in that order; junction bases with no gene match: 3. This CDR3 reads CASSLRTSAYNEQFF. The CDR3 DNA reads as TGCGCCAGCAGCCTTAGGACTAGCGCCTACAATGAGCAGTTCTTC.

The chain employs TRBV28 and TRBJ1-2; 9 bases are a match to TRBD1. The length of the CDR3 is 18 residues. With 6 bases clipped from V and 0 bases from J, the junction kept 14 bases outside the gene matches. CDR1 is MDHEN and CDR2 is SYDVKM in the germline V gene. The CDR3 region is CASSSPGQGLGANYGYTF. The CDR3 nucleotides are TGTGCCAGCAGCAGTCCGGGACAGGGTTTAGGGGCTAACTATGGCTACACCTTC.

In DNA form, the CDR3 reads TGCGCCAGCAGCTTGGCCACGAGAGAGACCCAGTACTTC. Translation gives CASSLATRETQYF. The chain links TRBV5-1 to TRBJ2-5; D is unresolved. Germline CDR1 and CDR2: SGHRS and YFSETQ. V lost 0 bases and J 4 bases, leaving 7 bases between the germline ends. This CDR3 has 13 amino acids.